This TCR beta chain was observed in a study of human CD8 memory T cell subsets. General study points: Diversity was similarly high in stem-like memory and precursor exhausted T cells, which was not the case for effector memory cells. In this study, sequencing was restricted to T cell receptor beta chains only.

UMI-labeled 5' RACE generated the TCR beta libraries. One entry per CDR3 protein, without DNA, is what TCRdb gives after re-calling the 5' RACE reads. The sample includes almost 9,500 distinct CDR3 sequences. Isolation of the PBMC, which involved density gradient separation, used buffy coats from healthy donors. Turning to this clonotype: Its specificity is unknown.

CDR3 size: 13 residues. The germline CDR1 and CDR2 sequences are SGHNT and YYREEE (reference sequence). The clonotype originates from a human donor in good health. Sequencing was done on a sample of CD8+ T cells from PBMCs. The V call is TRBV5-4, the J call TRBJ2-7. The CDR3 sequence: CASSLSENYEQYF. Variable domain in full (rest from reference TRBV5-4 and TRBJ2-7): ETGVTQSPTHLIKTRGQQVTLRCSSQSGHNTVSWYQQALGQGPQFIFQYYREEENGRGNFPPRFSGLQFPNYSSELNVNALELDDSALYLCASSLSENYEQYFGPGTRLTVT.